This T cell receptor (beta chain) emerged from a study of blood T cells in healthy people across ages. Study-level findings and limits: The lack of PBMC sorting stopped any conclusive naive versus antigen-experienced comparison.

The CDR3 length is 14 residues. Per the germline V gene, CDR1 is MNHEY and CDR2 is SMNVEV (reference sequence). Worth noting for this clonotype: Its antigen is not identified.

It was with a sample-barcoded 5' primer and a J-beta primer mix that a second PCR of roughly 7 to 12 cycles was run. A single record per CDR3 protein comes from TCRdb applying MiXCR to the 5' RACE reads. Of roughly 550,000 distinct CDR3 sequences listed, approximately 25% were seen once; the top ten hold around 10%. These records were also assigned to another study, of T cells of mothers and their children. That work contributes: The people who donated were three healthy Caucasian mothers and their six children. During the second PCR, the M1S primer introduced sample barcodes along with 2-4 random nucleotides.

The source is a boy between 5 and 17 years old in good health. V gene TRBV27 combines with J gene TRBJ2-5; D is unresolved. The last part of the DNA fits TRBJ2-1 better; the J call may be wrong. The sample was blood. CDR3 sequence: CASSLRVGYNEQFF. The CDR3 DNA follows: TGTGCCAGCAGTTTACGGGTGGGCTACAATGAGCAGTTCTTC.